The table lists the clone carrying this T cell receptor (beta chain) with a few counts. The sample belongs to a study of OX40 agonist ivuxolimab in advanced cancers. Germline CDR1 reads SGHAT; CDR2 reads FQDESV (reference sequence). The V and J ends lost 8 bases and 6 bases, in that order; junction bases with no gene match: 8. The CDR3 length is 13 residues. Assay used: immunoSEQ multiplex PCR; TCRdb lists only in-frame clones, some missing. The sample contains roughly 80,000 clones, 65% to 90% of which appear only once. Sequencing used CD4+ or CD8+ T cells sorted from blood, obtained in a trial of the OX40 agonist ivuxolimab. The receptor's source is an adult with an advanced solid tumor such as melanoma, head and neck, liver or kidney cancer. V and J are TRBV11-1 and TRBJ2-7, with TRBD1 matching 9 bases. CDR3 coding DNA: TGTGCCAGCGAGCCAGGACAGGGGCTCGAGCAGTACTTC. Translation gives CASEPGQGLEQYF.